What follows are 18 T cell receptor beta chains derived from one specimen sequenced in a study of shared clonotypes between healthy human individuals. Only in-frame clones appear in the TCRdb table, and some are missing; sequencing was by immunoSEQ multiplex PCR. The sample shows 2.5 million or so clones, around nine tenths of them seen only once. Source material: naive CD4+ T cells sorted from blood. Subset in this sample: CD45RA+ positively selected. These receptors were obtained from a man between 18 and 29 years old in good health.

The rearrangement links TRBV7-2 to TRBJ2-7; 7 positions match TRBD1. The CDR3 runs 14 residues. In germline, CDR1 is SGHTA, CDR2 FQGNSA. Losses at the gene ends were 5 bases for V and 2 bases for J; bases not matched to a gene: 6. The CDR3 nucleotides read TGTGCCAGCAGCCCCCCGGACAGGACCTACGAGCAGTACTTC. This translates into CASSPPDRTYEQYF.

This sequence joins TRBV7-2 and TRBJ1-5; D unclear. The ends were cut back, 0 bases at V and 0 bases at J, with 9 bases in the middle. CDR3 size: 16 residues. The germline CDR1 and CDR2 sequences are SGHTA and FQGNSA. The CDR3 nucleotides are TGTGCCAGCAGCTTAGCGACACCTTATAGCAATCAGCCCCAGCATTTT. It yields the protein CASSLATPYSNQPQHF.

The table lists this clone with a count of one. This chain uses TRBV30 with TRBJ1-3; D gene uncertain. Germline V gene sequence: CDR1 GTSNPN, CDR2 SVGIG (reference sequence). V was clipped by 4 bases and J by 4 bases, with 11 bases between them. The CDR3 loop spans 13 amino acids. The CDR3 region has the DNA TGTGCCTGGACGGGCATCTTGGGAAACACCATATATTTT. Protein product: CAWTGILGNTIYF.

J is TRBJ2-3 and V is TRBV2; D might be TRBD2 (7 bases). This CDR3 contains 15 residues. Deletions cut 7 bases from V and 3 bases from J, with 17 bases between. The germline CDR1 and CDR2 sequences are SNHLY and FYNNEI. CDR3 in amino acids: CASTRGGGGTDTQYF. The CDR3 region has the DNA TGTGCCAGCACTCGAGGGGGAGGGGGGACAGATACGCAGTATTTT.

The chain carries TRBV6-1 and TRBJ2-2; TRBD2 matches at 8 bases. CDR1 MNHNS and CDR2 SASEGT come from the germline V gene. This CDR3 is built from 14 residues. The V and J ends lost 7 bases and 4 bases, in that order; junction bases with no gene match: 5. CDR3 coding DNA: TGTGCCAGCAAAAGCGGGGGAGTCACCGGGGAGCTGTTTTTT. This gives the protein CASKSGGVTGELFF.

In nucleotides, the CDR3 is TGTGCCAGCAGGGCTCAGGGGGCAGGGGGCGACGAGCAGTACTTC. Translation gives CASRAQGAGGDEQYF. The chain has TRBV6-5 and TRBJ2-7; 8 positions match TRBD1. The length of the CDR3 is 15 residues. Germline V lookup: CDR1 MNHEY, CDR2 SVGAGI. V trimming: 6 bases; J trimming: 5 bases; junction bases outside the gene matches: 12.

The V call is TRBV12-2, the J call TRBJ1-2. TRBV12-2 is an annotated pseudogene. CDR3 length: 18 residues. As DNA, the CDR3 is TGTGCAAGTCGCTTAGCGCACCCCCCTTATGGCGCGACCTATGGCTACACCTTC. Its translation is CASRLAHPPYGATYGYTF.

The chain recombines TRBV4-3 with TRBJ2-1, with 7 bases matching TRBD1. J was trimmed by 1 base and V by 2 bases; bases with no gene match: 14. The germline CDR1 and CDR2 sequences are LGHNA and YSLEER. The CDR3 consists of 19 residues. CDR3 protein: CASSQLYKGQQGSYNEQFF. The CDR3 DNA is TGCGCCAGCAGCCAATTATACAAAGGTCAACAGGGGTCCTACAATGAGCAGTTCTTC.

The CDR3 DNA is TGTGCCAGCAGTTCCTTTAGGGGAGGGGTTTCAATTATCCAAGAGACCCAGTACTTC. This translates into CASSSFRGGVSIIQETQYF. The chain carries TRBV27 and TRBJ2-5; 7 bases agree with TRBD2. Trimming took 4 bases from V and 1 from J; bases not matched to a gene: 18. The germline gives CDR1 MNHEY, CDR2 SMNVEV (reference sequence). The CDR3 has 19 residues.

Only a few counts were recorded for this clone. The chain links TRBV5-1 to TRBJ2-1; 10 bases agree with TRBD2. CDR1 SGHRS and CDR2 YFSETQ come from the germline V gene. The J segment lost 6 bases and the V segment lost 2 bases, leaving 5 bases of the junction unmatched. This CDR3 contains 15 residues. CDR3 in amino acids: CASSFTSGTINEQFF. DNA of the CDR3: TGCGCCAGCAGCTTTACTAGCGGGACCATCAATGAGCAGTTCTTC.

The chain joins TRBV2 to TRBJ1-3, with D unclear. Trimming removed 7 bases at V and 2 bases at J, with 9 bases between. The CDR3 spans 13 residues. The V gene's germline CDR1 is SNHLY and CDR2 FYNNEI. DNA for the CDR3: TGTGCCAGCACTACACGTACTGGAAACACCATATATTTT. It encodes CASTTRTGNTIYF.

This chain connects TRBV7-2 to TRBJ2-7; maybe TRBD1 (6 bases). V lost 2 bases and J lost 1, with 9 bases in between. The CDR3 runs 14 residues. In germline, CDR1 is SGHTA, CDR2 FQGNSA. CDR3 sequence: CASSLQGMSYEQYF. CDR3 DNA sequence: TGTGCCAGCAGCTTACAGGGGATGTCCTACGAGCAGTACTTC.

The chain employs TRBV5-1 and TRBJ2-2, with 7 bases that match TRBD2. CDR3 length equals 15 residues. CDR1 SGHRS and CDR2 YFSETQ come from the germline V gene. V dropped 7 bases and J dropped 0; count of bases not matched to a gene: 6. Written as DNA, the CDR3 is TGCGCCAGCGGATTTAGCGGGTCGAACACCGGGGAGCTGTTTTTT. Translated, it gives CASGFSGSNTGELFF.

V usage is TRBV10-3 and J usage is TRBJ1-5; 9 bases are a match to TRBD1. The J segment lost 5 bases and the V segment lost 6 bases, leaving 2 bases of the junction unmatched. Per the germline V gene, CDR1 is ENHRY and CDR2 is SYGVKD. This CDR3 comprises 13 residues. The CDR3, as DNA: TGTGCCATCAGGAGGACAGGGGATCAGCCCCAGCATTTT. This translates into CAIRRTGDQPQHF.

The V gene is TRBV6-5, the J gene TRBJ2-1, with 8 bases that match TRBD1. CDR3 length equals 14 residues. Germline CDR1 is MNHEY and CDR2 is SVGAGI. V was clipped by 3 bases and J by 8 bases; unmatched bases: 6. The CDR3 sequence is CASSYTQGAYEQFF. The CDR3, as DNA: TGTGCCAGCAGTTATACGCAGGGGGCATATGAGCAGTTCTTC.

The chain recombines TRBV6-5 with TRBJ1-1; no clear D. Trimming cost V 0 bases and J 1 base, with 9 bases left between them. Looked up from germline, CDR1 is MNHEY and CDR2 is SVGAGI. The CDR3 runs 15 residues. In DNA, the CDR3 is TGTGCCAGCAGTTACTCGCGATCAGGGAACACTGAAGCTTTCTTT. Its protein is CASSYSRSGNTEAFF.

This clone was recorded only once. V usage is TRBV10-3 and J usage is TRBJ2-1; 16 bases line up with TRBD2. Germline values: CDR1 ENHRY, CDR2 SYGVKD. The CDR3 runs to 17 residues. The V gene end was trimmed by 8 bases and the J gene end by 10 bases; junction bases not matched to a gene: 14. CDR3 coding DNA: TGTGCCATCTTGGGGACTAGCGGGAGGGCCTCGATTTCGGAGCAGTTCTTC. Its protein product is CAILGTSGRASISEQFF.

J is TRBJ2-7 and V is TRBV6-1, with TRBD1 matching over 7 bases. The CDR3 extends over 15 amino acids. V was clipped by 7 bases and J by 2 bases; unmatched bases: 11. Germline V gene sequence: CDR1 MNHNS, CDR2 SASEGT. CDR3 in DNA: TGTGCCAGCAATTCCCGACAGGGCGAAACCTACGAGCAGTACTTC. It encodes CASNSRQGETYEQYF.